This T cell receptor beta chain was documented in a study of CD8+ T cells in alopecia areata. V shed 5 bases and J shed 6 bases, with 17 bases lying between them. CDR3 length equals 15 residues. Germline V gene lookup returns CDR1 SGHRS and CDR2 YFSETQ. The study's findings and limits: Lesional scalp, especially alopecia totalis/universalis, showed higher clonality than normal scalp.

This clone turned up a few times. Its specificity is not known. Samples from alopecia areata patients were lesional scalp punch biopsies and peripheral blood. RNA was isolated and reverse transcribed to cDNA, the sequencing template. Measured with immunoSEQ multiplex PCR; TCRdb has only the in-frame clones, and not every one. The sample lists some 210,000 clones; around three fifths were seen once. Sample: CD4+ T cells sorted from blood, taken at week 0. The chain recombines TRBV5-1 with TRBJ1-4, with D possibly being TRBD1 (5 bases). The sequence was collected from a human donor with alopecia areata. This chain's CDR3 is CASRPQGSMDEKLFF. CDR3 nucleotides: TGCGCCAGCAGACCCCAGGGCTCCATGGATGAAAAACTGTTTTTT.